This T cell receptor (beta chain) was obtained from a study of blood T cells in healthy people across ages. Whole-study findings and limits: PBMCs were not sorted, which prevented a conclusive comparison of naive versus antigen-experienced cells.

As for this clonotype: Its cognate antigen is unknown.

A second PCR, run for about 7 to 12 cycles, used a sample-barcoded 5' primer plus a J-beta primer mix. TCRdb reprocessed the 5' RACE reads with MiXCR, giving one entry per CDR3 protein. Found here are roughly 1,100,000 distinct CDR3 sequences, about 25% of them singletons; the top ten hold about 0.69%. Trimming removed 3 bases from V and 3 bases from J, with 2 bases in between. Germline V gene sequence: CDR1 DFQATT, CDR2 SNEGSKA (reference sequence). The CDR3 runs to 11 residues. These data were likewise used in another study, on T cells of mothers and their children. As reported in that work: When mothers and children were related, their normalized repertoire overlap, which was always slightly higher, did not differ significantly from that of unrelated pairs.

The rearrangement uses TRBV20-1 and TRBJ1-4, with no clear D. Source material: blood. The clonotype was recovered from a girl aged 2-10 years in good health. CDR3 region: CSASSNEKLFF. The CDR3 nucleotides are TGCAGTGCTAGCTCTAATGAAAAACTGTTTTTT.